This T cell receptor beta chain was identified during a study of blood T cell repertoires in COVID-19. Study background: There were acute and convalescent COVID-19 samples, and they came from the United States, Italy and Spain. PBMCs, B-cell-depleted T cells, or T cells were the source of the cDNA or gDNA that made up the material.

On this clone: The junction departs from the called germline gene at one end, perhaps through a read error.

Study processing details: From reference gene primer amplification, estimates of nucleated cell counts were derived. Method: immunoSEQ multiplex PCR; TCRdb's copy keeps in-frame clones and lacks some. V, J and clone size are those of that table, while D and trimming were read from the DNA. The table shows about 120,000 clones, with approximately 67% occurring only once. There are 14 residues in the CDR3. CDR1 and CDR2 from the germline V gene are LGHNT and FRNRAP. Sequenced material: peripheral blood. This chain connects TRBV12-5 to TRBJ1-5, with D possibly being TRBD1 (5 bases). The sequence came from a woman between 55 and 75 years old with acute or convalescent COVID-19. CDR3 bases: TGTGCTAGTGGCTTGGAACAGGGCAATCAGCCCCAGCATTTT. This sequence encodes CASGLEQGNQPQHF. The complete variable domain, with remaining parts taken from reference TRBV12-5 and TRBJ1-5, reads DARVTQTPRHKVTEMGQEVTMRCQPILGHNTVFWYRQTMMQGLELLAYFRNRAPLDDSGMPKDRFSAEMPDATLATLKIQPSEPRDSAVYFCASGLEQGNQPQHFGDGTRLSIL.